A single sample gave rise to the 30 T cell receptor beta chains below, sequenced in a study of T cell repertoires in cytomegalovirus infection. The antigens these receptors bind are not known. TCRdb passed the reads through MiXCR, listing each CDR3 protein once. The table shows 550,000 to 700,000 distinct CDR3 sequences, with around 40% occurring only once. Sequencing used cultured PBMCs, obtained from culture after CMV antigen stimulation. The origin of the receptors is a human donor in good health (CMV status not recorded). Some clones in this sample may be carry-over from other donors' samples.

The chain links TRBV6-6 to TRBJ1-2; D perhaps matches TRBD1 (6 bases). The germline V gene encodes CDR1 MNHNY and CDR2 SVGAGI (reference sequence). The CDR3 spans 12 residues. V lost 6 bases, J lost 14 bases, and 19 bases lay in between. Here the CDR3 reads CASSSTGGAYTF. Here the CDR3 DNA reads TGTGCCAGCAGCTCCACCGGGGGGGCGTATACCTTC.

Ten or more counts support this clonotype. The chain uses TRBV4-1 and TRBJ2-7, with D possibly being TRBD2 (6 bases). Trimming cost V 4 bases and J 4 bases, with 11 bases left between them. Germline lookup yields CDR1 MGHRA and CDR2 YSYEKL. The CDR3 length is 13 residues. This CDR3 is CASSLAEEYEQYF. In nucleotides, the CDR3 is TGCGCCAGCAGCCTAGCGGAGGAATACGAGCAGTACTTC.

The CDR3 DNA sequence: TGCAGTGCTCTCAGCGGGAATCAAGAGACCCAGTACTTC. It translates to CSALSGNQETQYF. V gene TRBV20-1 combines with J gene TRBJ2-5, with TRBD2 identical over 7 bases. The CDR3 runs to 13 residues. V was pared by 5 bases and J by 2 bases, with 5 bases of the junction left unmatched. CDR1 and CDR2 (germline): DFQATT, SNEGSKA (reference sequence).

This clonotype was counted many times. This chain uses TRBV7-6 with TRBJ2-5; D unresolved. V shed 0 bases and J shed 5 bases, with 7 bases lying between them. Germline CDR1 and CDR2: SGHVS and FNYEAQ. The CDR3 has 13 amino acids. CDR3 residues: CASSLAGWETQYF. The CDR3 DNA reads TGTGCCAGCAGCTTAGCGGGGTGGGAGACCCAGTACTTC.

DNA for the CDR3: TGTGCCAGTAGTACCAGACAGGGGAACACCGGGGAGCTGTTTTTT. Translated: CASSTRQGNTGELFF. This chain uses TRBV19 with TRBJ2-2, with 7 bases lining up with TRBD1. Germline trimming cut 4 bases from V and 1 base from J; bases unmatched to any gene: 3. The V gene's germline CDR1 is LNHDA and CDR2 SQIVND (reference sequence). This CDR3 spans 15 amino acids. Complete variable domain (other parts from reference TRBV19 and TRBJ2-2): DGGITQSPKYLFRKEGQNVTLSCEQNLNHDAMYWYRQDPGQGLRLIYYSQIVNDFQKGDIAEGYSVSREKKESFPLTVTSAQKNPTAFYLCASSTRQGNTGELFFGEGSRLTVL.

This clonotype was counted only a few times. This chain links TRBV15 with TRBJ1-5, with a tentative D call TRBD1 (5 bases). From germline, CDR1 is LNHNV and CDR2 YYDKDF (reference sequence). Trimming left V 5 bases short and J 1 base short, with 18 bases between. The CDR3 sequence is 17 residues long. This CDR3 reads CATSRWEGRGSNQPQHF. The CDR3 DNA is TGTGCCACCAGCCGGTGGGAGGGGCGGGGGAGCAATCAGCCCCAGCATTTT. Filled out from reference TRBV15 and TRBJ1-5, the complete variable domain reads DAMVIQNPRYQVTQFGKPVTLSCSQTLNHNVMYWYQQKSSQAPKLLFHYYDKDFNNEADTPDNFQSRRPNTSFCFLDIRSPGLGDTAMYLCATSRWEGRGSNQPQHFGDGTRLSIL.

There are a few counts of this clonotype. The J gene is TRBJ2-7, the V gene TRBV5-6; 7 bases agree with TRBD2. Germline V gene sequence: CDR1 SGHDT, CDR2 YYEEEE. There are 13 residues in the CDR3. V lost 4 bases to trimming and J lost 2 bases; unmatched junction nucleotides: 3. In DNA form, the CDR3 reads TGTGCCAGCAGCGGGGGGGTTCCCTACGAGCAGTACTTC. This gives the protein CASSGGVPYEQYF.

This clonotype was detected a few times. Here the CDR3 reads CASSLVRGGRNSYEQYF. CDR3 bases: TGTGCCAGCAGCTTAGTGCGGGGCGGGAGGAATTCCTACGAGCAGTACTTC. The chain joins TRBV7-8 to TRBJ2-7; 8 bases are shared with TRBD2. From germline, CDR1 is SGHVS and CDR2 FQNEAQ. With V trimmed by 1 base and J by 1 base, 9 bases remained unmatched. This CDR3 spans 17 amino acids.

This clonotype was seen more than once but under ten times. V and J are TRBV6-1 and TRBJ1-1; the D gene is possibly TRBD1 (6 bases). CDR1 MNHNS and CDR2 SASEGT come from the germline V gene. The CDR3 spans 15 residues. V dropped 4 bases and J dropped 3 bases, with 15 bases sitting between them. The CDR3 sequence: CASSVRPGQYTEAFF. CDR3 coding DNA: TGTGCCAGCAGTGTCCGCCCGGGACAATACACTGAAGCTTTCTTT.

V usage is TRBV19 and J usage is TRBJ2-7; no reliable D call. Germline CDR1 reads LNHDA; CDR2 reads SQIVND (reference sequence). Deletions cut 3 bases from V and 1 base from J, with 16 bases between. This CDR3 contains 16 residues. The CDR3 nucleotides are TGTGCCAGTAGTATCGGTTCGGCGGACCGATCCTACGAGCAGTACTTC. It encodes CASSIGSADRSYEQYF.

This rearrangement joins TRBV19 to TRBJ2-7, with 9 bases lining up with TRBD2. CDR1 is LNHDA and CDR2 is SQIVND in the germline V gene (reference sequence). The CDR3 spans 16 residues. The ends lost 4 bases at V and 1 base at J; junction bases unmatched: 8. The CDR3 nucleotides read TGTGCCAGTAGTAGGGTAGCGGGAGTCCAATCCTACGAGCAGTACTTC. Translation gives CASSRVAGVQSYEQYF.

The chain recombines TRBV4-1 with TRBJ1-4; no firm D call. The length of the CDR3 is 16 residues. Trimming stripped 0 bases from V and 7 bases from J, with 15 bases between. Germline V lookup: CDR1 MGHRA, CDR2 YSYEKL. CDR3 region: CASSQDRAGMGEKLFF. CDR3 bases: TGCGCCAGCAGCCAAGATCGGGCTGGGATGGGTGAAAAACTGTTTTTT.

This clonotype has only a few counts. The DNA for the CDR3 is TGTGCCAGCAGTTACCCATCGGTGTCCTACGAGCAGTACTTC. Residues: CASSYPSVSYEQYF. This sequence joins TRBV6-2 or TRBV6-3 and TRBJ2-7; D remains ambiguous. V was trimmed by 2 bases and J by 1 base, leaving 9 bases between them. CDR1 is MNHEY, CDR2 SVGEGT, per germline. The CDR3 is 14 residues long.

The rearrangement joins TRBV7-2 to TRBJ2-1; D unclear. This CDR3 spans 14 amino acids. CDR1 is SGHTA, CDR2 FQGNSA, per germline. The V and J ends lost 4 bases and 1 base respectively, with 8 bases between them. The CDR3 reads CASSSPGSYNEQFF. The CDR3 coding sequence is TGTGCCAGCAGCTCACCTGGGTCCTACAATGAGCAGTTCTTC.

The CDR3 DNA follows: TGTGCCAGCAATCATGCAACTAATGAAAAACTGTTTTTT. This translates into CASNHATNEKLFF. The chain recombines TRBV6-1 with TRBJ1-4, with D unclear. The CDR3 has 13 amino acids. Germline V gene data show CDR1 as MNHNS and CDR2 as SASEGT. Trimming shortened V by 7 bases and J by 0 bases, and 6 bases separated the two germline ends.

V usage is TRBV7-6 and J usage is TRBJ2-2; no firm D call. Germline V CDR1 and CDR2: SGHVS, FNYEAQ. V was shortened by 4 bases and J by 6 bases, with 12 bases between the two germline ends. The CDR3 spans 14 residues. CDR3 loop: CASSSGHRAGELFF. CDR3 bases: TGTGCCAGCAGCTCGGGCCATAGGGCCGGGGAGCTGTTTTTT.

There are a few counts of this clonotype. CDR3: CASSLEREAGQFF. The DNA of the CDR3 is TGTGCCAGCAGCTTAGAGCGGGAGGCTGGGCAGTTCTTC. The rearrangement joins TRBV7-2 to TRBJ2-1, with 9 positions matching TRBD2. The V segment lost 1 base and the J segment 12 bases; nucleotides outside the gene matches: 4. CDR1 is SGHTA, CDR2 FQGNSA, per germline. The CDR3 is made up of 13 amino acids.

This chain joins TRBV27 and TRBJ2-6; D may be TRBD1 (6 bases). The V end was cut by 3 bases, the J end by 4 bases, with 13 bases between. Germline assignment: CDR1 MNHEY and CDR2 SMNVEV (reference sequence). This CDR3 is 16 amino acids long. The CDR3 region is CASSFSRGSGANVLTF. The CDR3 region has the DNA TGTGCCAGCAGTTTTAGTAGGGGGTCCGGGGCCAACGTCCTGACTTTC. The whole variable domain, filled in from reference TRBV27 and TRBJ2-6, reads EAQVTQNPRYLITVTGKKLTVTCSQNMNHEYMSWYRQDPGLGLRQIYYSMNVEVTDKGDVPEGYKVSRKEKRNFPLILESPSPNQTSLYFCASSFSRGSGANVLTFGAGSRLTVL.

In this sample, this clonotype turned up many times. The rearrangement links TRBV7-9 to TRBJ2-5; D call uncertain. Germline assignment: CDR1 SEHNR and CDR2 FQNEAQ (reference sequence). Between the trimmed V and J ends, which lost 5 bases and 3 bases, there was a span of 7 bases. The CDR3 covers 12 residues. CDR3 loop: CASSQEEETQYF. DNA of the CDR3: TGTGCCAGCAGCCAGGAAGAAGAGACCCAGTACTTC. The variable domain in full, with the rest retrieved from reference TRBV7-9 and TRBJ2-5, is DTGVSQNPRHKITKRGQNVTFRCDPISEHNRLYWYRQTLGQGPEFLTYFQNEAQLEKSRLLSDRFSAERPKGSFSTLEIQRTEQGDSAMYLCASSQEEETQYFGPGTRLLVL.

This clonotype was counted a single time. The rearrangement uses TRBV7-4 and TRBJ2-5, with 7 bases that match TRBD2. V shed 6 bases and J 1 base; nucleotides not matched to a gene: 5. This CDR3 is built from 14 residues. Per germline, CDR1 SGHVT and CDR2 SQSDAQ. Here the CDR3 DNA reads TGTGCCAGCAGAGTCGCGGGAGTCCAAGAGACCCAGTACTTC. This gives the protein CASRVAGVQETQYF.

This clonotype was recorded a few times. The chain recombines TRBV7-8 with TRBJ1-5, with TRBD1 as a possible D gene (6 bases). Per germline, CDR1 SGHVS and CDR2 FQNEAQ. The CDR3 length is 16 residues. V was shortened by 2 bases and J by 5 bases, with 16 bases between the two germline ends. The CDR3 bases are TGTGCCAGCAGCTTATGGGGGGGCCAGGTGGATCAGCCCCAGCATTTT. As protein: CASSLWGGQVDQPQHF.

This clonotype was detected once. CDR3 loop: CASSPRGGNAGTDTQYF. In DNA, the CDR3 is TGTGCCAGCTCACCCCGCGGGGGGAATGCGGGCACAGATACGCAGTATTTT. The chain has TRBV18 and TRBJ2-3, with 8 bases identical to TRBD2. Germline V gene sequence: CDR1 KGHSH, CDR2 LQKENI. Trimming removed 3 bases from V and 1 base from J; junction bases left unmatched: 9. This CDR3 contains 17 residues.

The gene calls are TRBV25-1 and TRBJ2-5; D may correspond to TRBD1 or TRBD2 (5 bases each). CDR1 is MGHDK and CDR2 is SYGVNS in the germline V gene. The V gene lost 8 bases and the J gene lost 4 bases, with 14 bases spanning the gap. This CDR3 region has 13 residues. The CDR3 DNA reads as TGTGCCAGCGGGGACCTCCTGGGAGAGACCCAGTACTTC. Residues: CASGDLLGETQYF.

This clonotype has a handful of counts. The rearrangement links TRBV5-4 to TRBJ2-3, with no clear D. The V end lost 0 bases, the J end lost 5 bases, and 13 bases lay between the germline ends. CDR1 and CDR2 (germline): SGHNT, YYREEE (reference sequence). This CDR3 has 15 residues. The CDR3 nucleotides read TGTGCCAGCAGCTTGGGGTTCGGTGGAATAGATACGCAGTATTTT. Translated, it gives CASSLGFGGIDTQYF.

The chain employs TRBV5-4 and TRBJ2-6; 7 bases are a match to TRBD1. In germline, CDR1 is SGHNT, CDR2 YYREEE (reference sequence). V shed 4 bases and J 2 bases; nucleotides not matched to a gene: 6. This CDR3 is built from 16 residues. In nucleotides, the CDR3 is TGTGCCAGCAGCGCCGAAGACAGGGCTGGGGCCAACGTCCTGACTTTC. Its protein is CASSAEDRAGANVLTF.

This clonotype was detected only a few times. The chain has TRBV2 and TRBJ2-7, with 10 bases aligning to TRBD1. V was clipped by 6 bases and J by 6 bases; unmatched bases: 8. This CDR3 has 14 amino acids. Germline V gene sequence: CDR1 SNHLY, CDR2 FYNNEI. The chain's CDR3 is CASRETGGVGEQYF. CDR3 sequence (DNA): TGTGCCAGCAGGGAGACAGGGGGCGTTGGCGAGCAGTACTTC.

This clonotype was recorded a few times. The chain has TRBV27 and TRBJ1-2, with D unclear. Germline V gene data show CDR1 as MNHEY and CDR2 as SMNVEV (reference sequence). The germline V and J ends were trimmed by 0 bases and 4 bases, with 12 bases remaining between them. The CDR3 extends over 15 amino acids. CDR3 in amino acids: CASSLSESGLYGYTF. The CDR3 DNA reads TGTGCCAGCAGTTTATCAGAGTCCGGGCTCTATGGCTACACCTTC.

The chain uses TRBV6-1 and TRBJ2-2, with 14 bases fitting TRBD2. The germline V gene has CDR1 MNHNS and CDR2 SASEGT. Trimming removed 8 bases from V and 6 bases from J; junction bases left unmatched: 8. The CDR3 spans 16 residues. The CDR3 DNA is TGTGCCAGCCCCGGGCTGGGACTAGCGGGGGCCGGGGAGCTGTTTTTT. This translates into CASPGLGLAGAGELFF.

This clonotype was found many times. The chain carries TRBV7-2 and TRBJ1-4, with no clear D. Germline V gene data show CDR1 as SGHTA and CDR2 as FQGNSA. With 2 bases removed from V and 2 bases from J, the gap between germline ends came to 15 bases. The CDR3 spans 17 residues. The chain's CDR3 is CASSLIRGEGTNEKLFF. Here the CDR3 DNA reads TGTGCCAGCAGCTTAATACGGGGTGAAGGGACTAATGAAAAACTGTTTTTT.

V gene TRBV5-4 combines with J gene TRBJ2-3, with TRBD2 as a possible D gene (6 bases). Between the trimmed V and J ends, which lost 2 bases and 1 base, there was a span of 14 bases. Looked up from germline, CDR1 is SGHNT and CDR2 is YYREEE (reference sequence). This CDR3 is 16 amino acids long. The CDR3, as DNA: TGTGCCAGCAGCTTCCCCGGGGGTGTTCGCACAGATACGCAGTATTTT. Its protein product is CASSFPGGVRTDTQYF.